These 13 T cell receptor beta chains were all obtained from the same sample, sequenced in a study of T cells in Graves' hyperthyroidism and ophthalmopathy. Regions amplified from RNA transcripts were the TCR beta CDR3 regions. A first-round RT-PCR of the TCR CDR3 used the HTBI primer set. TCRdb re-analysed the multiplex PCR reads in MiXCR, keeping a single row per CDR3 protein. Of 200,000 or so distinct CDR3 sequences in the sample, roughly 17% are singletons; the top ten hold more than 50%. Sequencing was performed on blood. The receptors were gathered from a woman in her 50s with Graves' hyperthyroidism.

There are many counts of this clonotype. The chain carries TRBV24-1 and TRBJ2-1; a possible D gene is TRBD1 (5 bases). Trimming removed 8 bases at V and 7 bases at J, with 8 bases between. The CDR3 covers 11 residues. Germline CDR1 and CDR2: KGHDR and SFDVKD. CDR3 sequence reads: CATTGHNEQFF. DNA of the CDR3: TGTGCCACCACAGGGCATAATGAGCAGTTCTTC.

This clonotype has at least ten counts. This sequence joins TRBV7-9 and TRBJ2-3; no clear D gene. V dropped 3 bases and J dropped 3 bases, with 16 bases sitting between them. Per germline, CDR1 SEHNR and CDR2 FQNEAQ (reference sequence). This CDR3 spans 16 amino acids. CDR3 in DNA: TGTGCCAGCAGCTTCCTTCTCTGGGCAGAAACAGATACGCAGTATTTT. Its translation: CASSFLLWAETDTQYF.

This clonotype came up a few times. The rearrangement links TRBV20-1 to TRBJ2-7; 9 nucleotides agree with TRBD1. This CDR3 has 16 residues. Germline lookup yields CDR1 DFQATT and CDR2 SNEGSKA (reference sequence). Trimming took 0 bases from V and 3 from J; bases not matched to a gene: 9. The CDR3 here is CSARDPSTGGDYEQYF. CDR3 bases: TGCAGTGCTAGAGACCCCTCGACAGGGGGAGACTACGAGCAGTACTTC.

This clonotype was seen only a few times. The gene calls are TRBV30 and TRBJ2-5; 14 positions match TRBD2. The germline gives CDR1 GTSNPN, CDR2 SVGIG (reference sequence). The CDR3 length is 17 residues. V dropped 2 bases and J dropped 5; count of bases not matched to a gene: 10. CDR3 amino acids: CAWSRGTSGSEGETQYF. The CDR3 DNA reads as TGTGCCTGGAGTCGTGGGACTAGCGGGAGCGAGGGGGAGACCCAGTACTTC. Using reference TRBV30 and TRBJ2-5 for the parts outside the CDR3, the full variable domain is SQTIHQWPATLVQPVGSPLSLECTVEGTSNPNLYWYRQAAGRGLQLLFYSVGIGQISSEVPQNLSASRPQDRQFILSSKKLLLSDSGFYLCAWSRGTSGSEGETQYFGPGTRLLVL.

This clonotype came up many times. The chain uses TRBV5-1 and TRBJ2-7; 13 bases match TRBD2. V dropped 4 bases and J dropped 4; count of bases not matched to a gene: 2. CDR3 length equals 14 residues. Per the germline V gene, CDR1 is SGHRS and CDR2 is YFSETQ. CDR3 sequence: CASSGTSGTYEQYF. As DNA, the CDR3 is TGCGCCAGCAGCGGGACTAGCGGGACGTACGAGCAGTACTTC.

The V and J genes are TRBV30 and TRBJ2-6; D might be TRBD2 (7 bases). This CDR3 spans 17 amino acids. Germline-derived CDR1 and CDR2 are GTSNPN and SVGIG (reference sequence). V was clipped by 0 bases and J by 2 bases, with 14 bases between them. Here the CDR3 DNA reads TGTGCCTGGAGTGTTCGGGGGGCAGGGGCTGGGGCCAACGTCCTGACTTTC. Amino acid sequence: CAWSVRGAGAGANVLTF. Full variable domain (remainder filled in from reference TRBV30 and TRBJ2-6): SQTIHQWPATLVQPVGSPLSLECTVEGTSNPNLYWYRQAAGRGLQLLFYSVGIGQISSEVPQNLSASRPQDRQFILSSKKLLLSDSGFYLCAWSVRGAGAGANVLTFGAGSRLTVL.

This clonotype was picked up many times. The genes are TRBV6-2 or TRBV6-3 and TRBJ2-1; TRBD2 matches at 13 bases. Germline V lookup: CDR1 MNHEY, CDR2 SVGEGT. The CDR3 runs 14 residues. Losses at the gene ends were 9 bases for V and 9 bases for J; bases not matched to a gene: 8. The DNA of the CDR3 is TGTGCCAGTATCGGACTAGCGGGAGCGGTTGAGCAGTTCTTC. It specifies CASIGLAGAVEQFF.

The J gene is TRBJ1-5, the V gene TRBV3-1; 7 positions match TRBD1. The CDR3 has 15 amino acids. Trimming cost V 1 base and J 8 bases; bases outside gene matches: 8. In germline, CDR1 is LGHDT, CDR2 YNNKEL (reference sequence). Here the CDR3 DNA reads TGTGCCAGCAGCCAAGGGACAGGCAGTTGGGAGCCCCAGCATTTT. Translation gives CASSQGTGSWEPQHF.

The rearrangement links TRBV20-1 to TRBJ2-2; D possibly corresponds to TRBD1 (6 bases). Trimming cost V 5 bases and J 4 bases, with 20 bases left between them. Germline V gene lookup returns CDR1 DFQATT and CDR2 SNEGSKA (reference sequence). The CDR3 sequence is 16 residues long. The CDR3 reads CSAPVPGTHITGELFF. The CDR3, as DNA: TGCAGTGCTCCGGTCCCCGGGACACACATCACCGGGGAGCTGTTTTTT.

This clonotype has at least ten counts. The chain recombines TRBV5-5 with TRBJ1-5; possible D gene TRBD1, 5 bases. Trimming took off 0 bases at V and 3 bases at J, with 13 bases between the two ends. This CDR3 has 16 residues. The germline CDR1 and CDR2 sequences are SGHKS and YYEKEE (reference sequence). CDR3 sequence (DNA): TGTGCCAGCAGCTTGGGAGTAGGGGCGATCAATCAGCCCCAGCATTTT. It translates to CASSLGVGAINQPQHF.

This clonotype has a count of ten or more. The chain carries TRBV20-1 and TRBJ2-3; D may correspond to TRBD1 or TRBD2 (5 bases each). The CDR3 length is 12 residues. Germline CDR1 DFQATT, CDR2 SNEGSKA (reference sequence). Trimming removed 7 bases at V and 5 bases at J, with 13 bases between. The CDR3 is CSGDLGVDTQYF. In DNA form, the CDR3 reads TGCAGTGGGGATTTGGGGGTAGATACGCAGTATTTT.

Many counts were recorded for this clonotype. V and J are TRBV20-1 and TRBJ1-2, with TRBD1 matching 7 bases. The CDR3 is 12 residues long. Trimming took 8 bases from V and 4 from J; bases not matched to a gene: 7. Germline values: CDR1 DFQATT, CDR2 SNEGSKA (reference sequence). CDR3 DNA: TGCAGTTCATCGACAGGGACCTATGGCTACACCTTC. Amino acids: CSSSTGTYGYTF.

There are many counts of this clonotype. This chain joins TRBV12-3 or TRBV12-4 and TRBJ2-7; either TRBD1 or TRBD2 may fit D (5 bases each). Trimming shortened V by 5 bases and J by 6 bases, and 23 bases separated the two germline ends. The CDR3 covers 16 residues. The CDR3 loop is CASSDDERTPLTEQYF. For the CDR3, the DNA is TGTGCCAGCAGTGACGATGAGCGGACACCGTTAACCGAGCAGTACTTC.